This TCR beta chain was retrieved from a study of shared clonotypes between healthy human individuals (TCRdb year 2020). For the study in its entirety: The cohort comprised two women and a few men aged 18 to 49 years. For each donor, CD4 naive and CD4 memory were each given three plates, CD8 naive was given two plates, and CD8 memory was given one plate. To estimate repertoire size and how much clonotype sharing occurs between individuals, the study deeply sequenced the blood TCR repertoires of a handful of healthy adults. Different laboratories and diverse techniques were used to prepare libraries and sequence TCR repertoires, to increase sequencing depth and limit assay-specific biases. Each donor's leukapheresis produced roughly between about 0.8 and 10 billion PBMCs. Overall study outcomes, separate from this receptor: Rarefaction of sorted-subset datasets indicated incomplete sequencing despite the large sequencing depth. When a handful of donors were compared, the shared fraction of clonotypes was roughly 4.8% for naive CD4, 3% to 4% for naive CD8, 2% to 2.5% for memory CD4, and 0.35% to 0.4% for memory CD8. Pairwise subsampling indicated that sequencing depth was expected to affect the degree of clonotype sharing among donors. Compared with non-shared clonotypes, the clonotypes found in all four sorted-subset donors had higher generation probabilities. Sampling was limited to blood, and TCR repertoires in tissue likely differ from TCR repertoires in blood. Naive subsets generally had larger estimated clonotype richness than memory subsets did. Because the study included a small number of donors, the genetic and exposure-history diversity represented was limited.

CD8 naive samples consisted of CD45RO-negative cells that were positively selected for CCR7, yielding a CD45RA+CCR7+ population without TemRA cells. The donors were healthy, HIV-negative adults who had no recently reported acute infections or vaccinations. All donors were Caucasian adults living in Nashville, Tennessee, USA. Blood was collected by leukapheresis, and PBMCs were isolated by Ficoll-Histopaque density gradient centrifugation and then cryopreserved in liquid nitrogen vapor phase. Analytical flow cytometry was used to check the purity and quantity of each magnetically sorted T cell population. Genomic DNA was isolated from each sorted fraction and quantified by UV absorbance on a Nanodrop 2000c. On this clone itself: This receptor's antigen is unknown. It has no much larger one-base neighbor in the sample; base qualities were not kept.

From its cysteine to its phenylalanine, the CDR3 spans 14 amino acids. The retained sequence is limited to the CDR3, 42 bases, with the frame set at the first base. At the junction V is shortened by 5 bases and J by 2 bases, with 11 bases in between. The germline V gene (reference sequence) gives CDR1 as LNHDA and CDR2 as SQIVND. Using the deep immunoSEQ assay, TCR CDR3 regions were amplified from genomic DNA by multiplex PCR. Extracted genomic DNA from each cell subset was distributed evenly across all wells of several immunoSEQ 96-well plates, and each plate was treated as a replicate. For sorted subsets, each replicate PCR was loaded with roughly 190 ng genomic DNA, equivalent to roughly 30,000 T cell genomes. Purified libraries were measured with a Qubit 3.0 fluorometer, size-checked on a Bioanalyzer 2100, and measured again with the KAPA Library Quantification kit. Every immunoSEQ 96-well plate was sequenced on a separate single-read 150-cycle Illumina NextSeq 550 flow cell. The original pipeline was this. Because the immunoSEQ output included only junctional sequences and no quality scores, the filtering could not be the same as the filtering used for full-length reads. To assign V/J genes and CDR3, sequences were annotated using PyIR, a Python wrapper for IgBLAST v1.9, with IMGT germline references. Reads were removed for weak V/J assignments (E-value above 1e-6), missing CDR3, stop codons, out-of-frame junctions, or ambiguous translated residues. A V3J clonotype was defined by an identical inferred V gene, J gene, and CDR3 amino acid sequence. To compute the percentage overlap between repertoires, the number of shared unique clonotypes was divided by the size of the smaller repertoire. RTK rarefaction, the Chao1 estimator, and Recon v2.1 estimates of unobserved clonotypes were used to assess repertoire richness. Generation probabilities for all TCRbeta clonotypes obtained by the gDNA method from a handful of donors were computed using OLGA. TCRdb obtained this table from immuneACCESS and retained in-frame rearrangements with V and J assigned. These tables miss some clones; where compared with another copy, unresolved V genes account for less than half of the shortfall, and the remainder is unexplained. The DNA gave D and trimming, while V, J and clone size come from that table. The sample profile shows about 2.1 million clones; about 93% of them were found once. Jointly, the top ten make up under 2% of the sample.

The sequence was obtained from a man younger than 35 in good health. Some clones in this sample may be carry-over from other donors' samples. Recombination linked TRBV19 to TRBJ2-3, with the D gene not confidently named. Sequences were obtained from naive CD8+ T cells from PBMCs. The cell subset or site label on this specimen signifies: CD45RA+CCR7+. CDR3 sequence: CASSPQEITDTQYF. The DNA sequence is TGTGCCAGTAGTCCCCAGGAGATCACAGATACGCAGTATTTT.